This T cell receptor (beta chain) was observed in a study of lymphopenia after photon versus proton radiotherapy. Some clones are missing from TCRdb's copy, which holds only in-frame ones; the method was immunoSEQ multiplex PCR. This sample has 26,000 or so clones, with around 82% found just once. The germline V gene has CDR1 MDHEN and CDR2 SYDVKM. Trimming removed 7 bases at V and 7 bases at J, with 17 bases between. CDR3 size: 14 residues. Source: peripheral blood, taken from a patient treated with photon-based radiotherapy. This TCR derives from a man in his fifties or sixties with gastric cancer. This rearrangement joins TRBV28 to TRBJ1-5; a weak D match, TRBD1 (5 bases). CDR3 DNA sequence: TGTGCCAGCACCCGAGGAGGGACTGGCCAGCCCCAGCATTTT. Its protein product is CASTRGGTGQPQHF.